This T cell receptor (beta chain) was captured by sequencing in a study of shared clonotypes between healthy human individuals. Germline CDR1 reads SGHDN; CDR2 reads FVKESK. This CDR3 has 14 amino acids. The V end lost 4 bases, the J end lost 4 bases, and 8 bases lay between the germline ends. Study-level points and caveats: When compared with the clonotypes that were shared by all four sorted-subset donors, the non-shared clonotypes turned out to have lower generation probabilities.

Comments on this clone: Its antigen is not identified.

At the deep level, the assay was run. The method was immunoSEQ multiplex PCR; TCRdb's version includes in-frame clones alone and lacks a portion of them. The profile covers nearly 750,000 clones, with just under 75% appearing a single time and more than 1.5% taken by the ten largest. Donors were healthy HIV-negative adults without recent acute infections or vaccinations. The study separated CD4+ cells into CD45RA+ naive and CD45RA-negative memory subsets. This sequence was found in a woman between 25 and 40 years old in good health. The sample was memory CD4+ T cells sorted from blood. The subset denotes: CD45RA-negative fraction. The chain couples TRBV14 to TRBJ1-6, with D possibly matching TRBD1 (5 bases). CDR3 sequence: CASSPRQYNSPLHF. In nucleotides, the CDR3 is TGTGCCAGCAGCCCGCGACAGTATAATTCACCCCTCCACTTT.